Reported below is one T cell receptor beta chain. What it binds is unknown. The sample belongs to a study of T cell responses to AZD1222 COVID-19 vaccine. Study conclusions and caveats: Spike-wide vaccine-associated CD4 TCRs dominated at 160-218 and 743-854. Donors, mostly white British, included more females; clonal diversity was possibly underestimated. Spike-specific TCR repertoires showed rising breadth and depth after two AZD1222 doses.

The V and J ends lost 1 base and 7 bases respectively, with 10 bases between them. This CDR3 contains 14 residues. Germline V lookup: CDR1 SGHTA, CDR2 FQGNSA. Profiled with immunoSEQ multiplex PCR; TCRdb holds only in-frame clones, not every one. In the table there are roughly 130,000 clones, 90% to 95% of which are singletons. The gene calls are TRBV7-2 and TRBJ1-4; a possible D gene is TRBD1 (5 bases). The sample here was peripheral blood, taken on day 0 of AZD1222 vaccination. The sequence came from an adult in good health. The CDR3 DNA sequence: TGTGCCAGCAGCTTAGGATCGGGGGTTGAAAAACTGTTTTTT. Protein sequence: CASSLGSGVEKLFF.